This T cell receptor (beta chain) stems from a study of shared clonotypes between healthy human individuals. Recent acute infections and vaccinations were absent in the healthy HIV-negative adult donors. Every donor was a Caucasian adult from Nashville, Tennessee. As for this clone: Its antigen is as yet unknown. This same CDR3 is encoded by further DNA sequences in the sample.

General study points: Clonotype sharing across a few donors was observed for about 4.8% of naive CD4 clonotypes.

Researchers divided each subset's genomic DNA evenly across several immunoSEQ plates. The data were produced by immunoSEQ multiplex PCR, yet TCRdb's version contains in-frame clones alone and is incomplete. The repertoire holds about 380,000 clones, 96% seen once, with approximately 0.3% in the top ten. Between the trimmed V and J ends, which lost 3 bases and 2 bases, there was a span of 9 bases. CDR1 is GTSNPN and CDR2 is SVGIG in the germline V gene (reference sequence). CDR3 length: 13 amino acids. The receptor was derived from a man in his thirties or forties in good health. The chain has TRBV30 and TRBJ2-3; TRBD2 is a possible D gene (5 bases). Material for sequencing was memory CD8+ T cells sorted from blood. Subset reported: CD45RO+ cells pooled with CCR7-negative TemRA cells. CDR3 DNA sequence: TGTGCCTGGAGCGGCGGGTCCACAGATACGCAGTATTTT. As protein: CAWSGGSTDTQYF.